This T cell receptor (beta chain) was observed in a study of T cell responses to AZD1222 COVID-19 vaccine. Regarding the study as a whole: It should be noted that donors were predominantly white British and more often female, and clonal diversity was possibly underestimated. An increase in Spike-specific TCR breadth and depth was observed after two AZD1222 doses.

The length of the CDR3 is 15 residues. The V and J ends lost 4 bases and 1 base, in that order; junction bases with no gene match: 4. Germline V gene sequence: CDR1 MNHEY, CDR2 SVGAGI. Here immunoSEQ multiplex PCR was the method, and the copy in TCRdb shows in-frame clones only, minus some. Seen here are some 130,000 clones, 75% to 95% observed once, and the top ten hold roughly 7.2%. The sample holds one count of this clone. Its antigen is still unknown. The chain has TRBV6-5 and TRBJ1-1; 9 bases are a match to TRBD1. This receptor was identified in an adult in good health. The source material was peripheral blood, sampled on day 0 of AZD1222 vaccination. This CDR3 reads CASSSSTGGNTEAFF. The CDR3 nucleotides are TGTGCCAGCAGTTCCTCGACAGGGGGGAACACTGAAGCTTTCTTT.